These 27 T cell receptor beta chains share one sample of origin, sequenced in a study of T cell repertoires in cytomegalovirus infection. A single record per CDR3 protein comes from TCRdb applying MiXCR to the reads. The data hold a few hundred thousand distinct CDR3 sequences, with approximately 15% observed a single time. The sequenced sample consisted of PBMCs. These receptors all stem from a human donor in good health (CMV status not recorded). Some clones in this sample may be carry-over from other donors' samples.

The chain links TRBV12-3 or TRBV12-4 to TRBJ1-2, with 10 bases matching TRBD1. The CDR3 covers 14 residues. The trim removed 6 bases at V and 4 bases at J, leaving 5 bases unmatched. The CDR3 here is CASSPTGGLYGYTF. In DNA, the CDR3 is TGTGCCAGCAGCCCGACAGGGGGCCTCTATGGCTACACCTTC.

In its sample, this clonotype was seen many times. The rearrangement uses TRBV7-2 and TRBJ2-7; D remains unclear. The ends were cut back, 5 bases at V and 3 bases at J, with 17 bases in the middle. The CDR3 runs 15 residues. Per germline, CDR1 SGHTA and CDR2 FQGNSA. The CDR3 region is CASSPHPSRLYEQYF. The CDR3 region has the DNA TGTGCCAGCAGCCCCCACCCGTCTAGGCTCTACGAGCAGTACTTC.

This clonotype has only a few counts. J is TRBJ2-1 and V is TRBV18; no firm D call. V was trimmed by 3 bases and J by 14 bases, leaving 11 bases between them. Germline CDR1 reads KGHSH; CDR2 reads LQKENI. This CDR3 comprises 11 residues. As DNA, the CDR3 is TGTGCCAGCTCACCGGGCCTAGAGGAGTTCTTC. Protein: CASSPGLEEFF. The whole variable domain, filled in from reference TRBV18 and TRBJ2-1, reads NAGVMQNPRHLVRRRGQEARLRCSPMKGHSHVYWYRQLPEEGLKFMVYLQKENIIDESGMPKERFSAEFPKEGPSILRIQQVVRGDSAAYFCASSPGLEEFFGPGTRLTVL.

This chain links TRBV29-1 with TRBJ2-7; D might be TRBD1 (6 bases). The germline V gene has CDR1 SQVTM and CDR2 ANQGSEA. The CDR3 loop spans 11 amino acids. The ends were cut back, 3 bases at V and 5 bases at J, with 8 bases in the middle. CDR3 DNA: TGCAGCGTTGACAGGGGAAACGAGCAGTACTTC. The encoded protein is CSVDRGNEQYF.

This chain uses TRBV11-2 with TRBJ2-3, with TRBD2 matching 10 bases. This CDR3 has 17 residues. J was trimmed by 2 bases and V by 3 bases; bases with no gene match: 8. Germline lookup yields CDR1 SGHAT and CDR2 FQNNGV. The CDR3 coding sequence is TGTGCCAGCAGCTTTGACGGACTAGCGGAGACCACAGATACGCAGTATTTT. This encodes CASSFDGLAETTDTQYF.

V usage is TRBV20-1 and J usage is TRBJ2-7; unclear D gene. Trimming shortened V by 5 bases and J by 7 bases, and 21 bases separated the two germline ends. The germline gives CDR1 DFQATT, CDR2 SNEGSKA (reference sequence). The CDR3 totals 14 residues. This CDR3 is CSAALSRANGEQYF. In nucleotides, the CDR3 is TGCAGTGCTGCCTTAAGCCGGGCGAATGGGGAGCAGTACTTC.

The sample holds many counts of this clonotype. The gene calls are TRBV7-2 and TRBJ1-1; a weak D match, TRBD1 (5 bases). Germline CDR1 and CDR2: SGHTA and FQGNSA. The ends were cut back, 4 bases at V and 4 bases at J, with 19 bases in the middle. The CDR3 sequence is 16 residues long. The CDR3 nucleotides are TGTGCCAGCAGCTCACGTGGGGGTCGAGGGAGCACTGAAGCTTTCTTT. Translating it yields CASSSRGGRGSTEAFF.

This clonotype was observed a handful of times. The chain employs TRBV4-3 and TRBJ2-1; the match to TRBD2 covers 11 bases. Germline assignment: CDR1 LGHNA and CDR2 YSLEER. The CDR3 loop spans 14 amino acids. V lost 5 bases and J lost 9; bases outside the gene matches: 6. The chain's CDR3 is CASSNGLAGVEQFF. The CDR3 DNA sequence: TGCGCCAGCAGCAACGGACTAGCGGGCGTTGAGCAGTTCTTC.

This clonotype was recorded a few times. V is TRBV3-1 and J is TRBJ2-2; 7 positions agree with TRBD2. The CDR3 length is 15 residues. Germline V gene lookup returns CDR1 LGHDT and CDR2 YNNKEL (reference sequence). J gave up 6 bases and V 3 bases, and 7 bases lay outside the gene matches. CDR3 DNA sequence: TGTGCCAGCAGCCAGCACGGGGGGAGGTCCGGGGAGCTGTTTTTT. Translating it yields CASSQHGGRSGELFF.

This chain uses TRBV28 with TRBJ1-5, with D tentatively TRBD1 (5 bases). The germline V and J ends were trimmed by 7 bases and 2 bases, with 9 bases remaining between them. The CDR3 sequence is 13 residues long. Germline assignment: CDR1 MDHEN and CDR2 SYDVKM. In nucleotides, the CDR3 is TGTGCCAGCACCTCACAGGGCAATCAGCCCCAGCATTTT. Translation gives CASTSQGNQPQHF.

This clonotype came up many times. The V call is TRBV28, the J call TRBJ1-2, with D perhaps matching TRBD1 (6 bases). V lost 9 bases and J 7 bases, leaving 24 bases between the germline ends. CDR3 size: 15 residues. Per the germline V gene, CDR1 is MDHEN and CDR2 is SYDVKM. The CDR3, as DNA: TGTGCCAGTTCGGTTGGGGGGGCGCGGCAGACTGGCTACACCTTC. Translation: CASSVGGARQTGYTF.

This clonotype was observed at least ten times. This chain joins TRBV7-2 and TRBJ2-5; D is possibly TRBD1 or TRBD2 (5 bases each). Germline V gene sequence: CDR1 SGHTA, CDR2 FQGNSA. V lost 4 bases to trimming and J lost 3 bases, with 9 bases between them. The CDR3 runs to 13 residues. In DNA form, the CDR3 reads TGTGCCAGCAGCTCCTGGGGGAAAGAGACCCAGTACTTC. Protein sequence: CASSSWGKETQYF.

Ten or more counts support this clonotype. The chain combines TRBV7-2 with TRBJ2-7; D is undetermined. The V end was cut by 4 bases, the J end by 1 base, with 5 bases between. Per germline, CDR1 SGHTA and CDR2 FQGNSA. This CDR3 spans 12 amino acids. The CDR3 loop is CASSSTSYEQYF. The CDR3 region has the DNA TGTGCCAGCAGCTCCACGTCCTACGAGCAGTACTTC.

This clonotype was observed at least ten times. The chain joins TRBV25-1 to TRBJ1-2; D unresolved. Germline V gene data show CDR1 as MGHDK and CDR2 as SYGVNS. The length of the CDR3 is 12 residues. Trimming left V 3 bases short and J 4 bases short, with 6 bases between. The CDR3: CASSDAGYGYTF. The CDR3 nucleotides read TGTGCCAGCAGTGACGCAGGCTATGGCTACACCTTC.

This clonotype was detected only a few times. This chain uses TRBV20-1 with TRBJ1-4; 9 nucleotides align to TRBD1. CDR3 length: 12 residues. Germline CDR1 reads DFQATT; CDR2 reads SNEGSKA (reference sequence). CDR3 nucleotides: TGCAGCGTCGACAGGGGGGATGAAAAACTGTTTTTT. The encoded protein is CSVDRGDEKLFF.

This clonotype was seen ten or more times. The chain couples TRBV7-2 to TRBJ2-2; D remains unclear. Trimming removed 1 base at V and 0 bases at J, with 6 bases between. In germline, CDR1 is SGHTA, CDR2 FQGNSA. The CDR3 covers 15 residues. The CDR3 is CASSLGPSNTGELFF. CDR3 in DNA: TGTGCCAGCAGCTTAGGACCCTCGAACACCGGGGAGCTGTTTTTT.

The chain links TRBV20-1 to TRBJ2-1, with a weak D call TRBD2 (5 bases). This CDR3 has 15 amino acids. The germline V gene has CDR1 DFQATT and CDR2 SNEGSKA (reference sequence). The V and J ends lost 5 bases and 10 bases respectively, with 24 bases between them. CDR3 protein: CSAPNTRSGSWEQFF. The CDR3 DNA reads as TGCAGTGCTCCGAATACTAGAAGTGGCTCTTGGGAGCAGTTCTTC.

This clonotype has only a few counts. Just one base apart from a much larger clone, this may be a read error. Written as DNA, the CDR3 is TGTGCCAGCAGCTTAGGTTGGGTGCACACTGAAGCTTTCTTT. Protein: CASSLGWVHTEAFF. The chain combines TRBV5-8 with TRBJ1-1; D ambiguous. The CDR3 has 14 amino acids. The ends were cut back, 2 bases at V and 3 bases at J, with 11 bases in the middle. Germline assignment: CDR1 SGHTS and CDR2 YDEGEE.

Concerning this clonotype itself: This may be a read error, as it is one base from a much larger clone. V is TRBV11-2 and J is TRBJ2-7; D uncertain. This CDR3 has 11 residues. V lost 5 bases to trimming and J lost 2 bases, with 4 bases between them. The germline V gene encodes CDR1 SGHAT and CDR2 FQNNGV. DNA for the CDR3: TGTGCCAGCAGCCATACCTACGAGCAGTACTTC. Translation: CASSHTYEQYF.

This clonotype was seen ten or more times. The rearrangement links TRBV7-6 to TRBJ1-4; 10 bases are shared with TRBD1. This CDR3 is 14 amino acids long. Germline V CDR1 and CDR2: SGHVS, FNYEAQ. V was pared by 5 bases and J by 10 bases, with 7 bases of the junction left unmatched. The CDR3 nucleotides are TGTGCCAGCAGCCTGTCCCGGGACAGGGGAAAACTGTTTTTT. It codes for CASSLSRDRGKLFF.

This chain connects TRBV5-6 to TRBJ2-1, with 8 bases matching TRBD2. The V gene's germline CDR1 is SGHDT and CDR2 YYEEEE. The CDR3 contains 16 residues. After removal of 3 bases from V and 7 bases from J, the junction contained 12 bases not matched to a gene. The CDR3 is CASSSEREWSSNEQFF. CDR3 in DNA: TGTGCCAGCAGCTCAGAGCGGGAGTGGTCATCAAATGAGCAGTTCTTC.

The rearrangement joins TRBV7-9 to TRBJ1-2; no clear D gene. Germline CDR1 and CDR2: SEHNR and FQNEAQ (reference sequence). The V end was cut by 3 bases, the J end by 3 bases, with 20 bases between. The CDR3 covers 17 residues. CDR3 nucleotides: TGTGCCAGCAGCTTCTCCGGGTTGGCGACGTTCGACTATGGCTACACCTTC. It codes for CASSFSGLATFDYGYTF.

CDR3: CASTWGGGIGEQFF. The CDR3 DNA reads as TGTGCCAGCACTTGGGGTGGGGGGATTGGTGAGCAGTTCTTC. The gene calls are TRBV28 and TRBJ2-1; D possibly corresponds to TRBD2 (6 bases). The CDR3 is made up of 14 amino acids. Germline V lookup: CDR1 MDHEN, CDR2 SYDVKM. Trimming shortened V by 7 bases and J by 9 bases, and 19 bases separated the two germline ends.

This clonotype was picked up many times. The rearrangement uses TRBV5-4 and TRBJ2-7; 12 bases agree with TRBD2. Per germline, CDR1 SGHNT and CDR2 YYREEE (reference sequence). The CDR3 length is 14 residues. The V and J ends lost 4 bases and 7 bases, in that order; junction bases with no gene match: 6. The CDR3 is CASSLAGGLDEQYF. CDR3 bases: TGTGCCAGCAGCCTAGCGGGGGGGCTCGATGAGCAGTACTTC.

The chain recombines TRBV3-1 with TRBJ1-2; D is uncertain. The germline V and J ends were trimmed by 2 bases and 5 bases, with 9 bases remaining between them. Germline V CDR1 and CDR2: LGHDT, YNNKEL (reference sequence). This CDR3 region has 13 residues. The CDR3 reads CASSQNRIYGYTF. As DNA, the CDR3 is TGTGCCAGCAGCCAAAACAGAATTTATGGCTACACCTTC.

This clonotype was observed a handful of times. The V and J genes are TRBV7-2 and TRBJ2-1; TRBD2 is a possible D gene (5 bases). Trimming took off 3 bases at V and 1 base at J, with 16 bases between the two ends. Germline V gene sequence: CDR1 SGHTA, CDR2 FQGNSA. The CDR3 is 17 residues long. CDR3 sequence (DNA): TGTGCCAGCAGCTTTCGTCCCGGACTTGATTCCTACAATGAGCAGTTCTTC. Amino acids: CASSFRPGLDSYNEQFF.

This clonotype was picked up a small number of times. The chain couples TRBV7-4 to TRBJ2-3; D is perhaps TRBD2 (6 bases). In germline, CDR1 is SGHVT, CDR2 SQSDAQ. The CDR3 has 17 amino acids. Between the trimmed V and J ends, which lost 8 bases and 4 bases, there was a span of 25 bases. In nucleotides, the CDR3 is TGTGCCAGCCTGTCTAGGAGGGCACCCGGACCGGCAGATACGCAGTATTTT. Translating it yields CASLSRRAPGPADTQYF. The full variable domain, in which reference TRBV7-4 and TRBJ2-3 provide the parts outside the CDR3, is GAGVSQSPRYKVAKRGRDVALRCDSISGHVTLYWYRQTLGQGSEVLTYSQSDAQRDKSGRPSGRFSAERPERSVSTLKIQRTEQGDSAVYLCASLSRRAPGPADTQYFGPGTRLTVL.